The present T cell receptor beta chain was sequenced within a study of cytomegalovirus exposure and HLA in healthy donors. Trimming pared 4 bases from V and 13 bases from J, leaving 31 bases between. CDR3 length equals 18 residues. Germline-derived CDR1 and CDR2 are SGHVS and FNYEAQ. PCR involved 60 Vbeta and 13 Jbeta primers. The protocol was immunoSEQ multiplex PCR, while the TCRdb copy is restricted to in-frame clones and leaves out a portion. Of around 130,000 clones listed, about 76% were seen once; the top ten hold approximately 7%. The TCR sequence derives from a man in his forties or fifties in good health and CMV-seropositive. This rearrangement joins TRBV7-6 to TRBJ1-4, with D maybe TRBD1 (6 bases). The material sequenced was PBMCs. CDR3 loop: CASSSFPARDNSIVRLFF. DNA of the CDR3: TGTGCCAGCAGCTCCTTTCCCGCCCGGGACAACTCTATCGTGCGACTGTTTTTT. Based on the CDR3 plus reference TRBV7-6 and TRBJ1-4, the full variable domain is GAGVSQSPRYKVTKRGQDVALRCDPISGHVSLYWYRQALGQGPEFLTYFNYEAQQDKSGLPNDRFSAERPEGSISTLTIQRTEQRDSAMYRCASSSFPARDNSIVRLFFGSGTQLSVL.